This T cell receptor (beta chain) was identified in a study of beta chain features in type 1 diabetes (dated by TCRdb to 2016 to 2019). About the full investigation: Mean age, gender distribution, total cell number and subset yield did not differ between patients and healthy donors. Naive and central memory subsets were obtained from all 30 or so donors, but regulatory and stem cell-like memory subsets were isolated from only 8 patients and roughly 8 healthy donors. A total of around 100 million sorted cells were examined across all samples, and RNA yield correlated strongly with the number of cells per subset. The study compared the TCRB repertoires of sorted circulating CD4+ T cell subsets in recently diagnosed type 1 diabetes patients with those in matched healthy donors. Results and caveats for the whole study, not just this receptor: PCR might favor shorter templates, but patient and control samples were amplified and corrected together, so any skew would affect both groups equally. In all four CD4+ subsets, TCRB CDR3 length was moderately but significantly shorter in type 1 diabetes patients. Patients with type 1 diabetes made fewer insertions and deleted more nucleotides at VDJ recombination sites, implying thymic rearrangement abnormalities. Only small numbers of individuals were included in the HLA sub-analyses, which left unresolved whether HLA type had any influence on TCRB rearrangement. Because cDNA was sequenced instead of genomic DNA, activated cells with high expression could be over-represented, although the groups did not differ in activation or CD3 levels. Naive, central memory and regulatory TCRB repertoires appeared to be more similar among patients than among healthy donors.

A single peripheral blood draw of 90 to 150 mL on average was collected from each donor into heparinised tubes. Naive, central memory, regulatory and stem cell-like memory CD4+ T cells were sorted on a BD FACSAria II using a panel including CD45RO, CCR7, CD25, CD127, CD95 and CD27. All sorted populations exceeded 98% purity. PBMCs were isolated right away by Lymphoprep density gradient centrifugation and were stained directly, without culture. To minimize batch effects, samples were stained and sorted in pairs, one healthy donor with one patient per experiment. Sequences SGHVS (CDR1) and FQNEAQ (CDR2) are obtained from the germline V gene. The CDR3 spans 15 residues, from the cysteine through the phenylalanine. CDR3 DNA is the only sequence kept; it has 45 bases, read in frame from the first base. Between the V and J ends, shortened by 8 bases and 2 bases respectively, the junction contains 18 bases.

All of the isolated RNA was reverse transcribed with the High Capacity cDNA Reverse Transcription Kit, so expressed TCRB transcripts were sequenced. Deep immunoSEQ sequencing was applied to naive, central memory and regulatory T cell samples, giving an average of roughly 3.3 million total reads per sample. Sorted cells were lysed in RLT buffer, and RNA was extracted using DNase-treated RNeasy Micro or Mini kits according to cell number. To prevent cross-contamination, every cell subset was processed on its own, while patient and healthy donor samples were processed together. The immunoSEQ multiplex PCR was used to amplify TCRB sequences from cDNA, generating 87-bp fragments that spanned the CDR3 region. Sequencing of the amplicons was performed on the Illumina HiSeq platform. As for the authors' bioinformatics: PCR bias was computationally corrected using synthetic template baselines, reads within Hamming distance 2 were collapsed, and singletons that could not be merged were discarded. Reads were aligned against IMGT to assign V, D and J genes, CDR3 length and insertions or deletions at six rearrangement sites. Clonotype counts were normalized to sorted cell number within each subset before computing true diversity and Gini coefficients with the tcR R package. The overlap coefficient, calculated on TCRB nucleotide sequences, was used to measure repertoire sharing. Out-of-frame TCRB sequences from naive cells were analyzed to stand in for the pre-selection repertoire. TCRdb stores this immuneACCESS table with in-frame sequences only. Part of the clones is absent; in the studies checked, under half of the shortfall reflects unresolved V genes, and no reason is known for the rest. That table furnishes V, J and clone size, whereas the DNA furnished D and trimming. The sample table holds a few hundred thousand clones, of which around 12% were seen once. In total, the top ten clones hold about 0.018% of the sample.

This clone was counted between two and nine times. What this receptor recognizes is not known. Per-base quality was not reported, and no clone a single base away is much larger than it. The sample comprised naive CD4+ T cells from blood. In light of the paper, this sample's cell subset or site label describes: true naive CD4+ T cells. In this chain, TRBV7-8 is recombined with TRBJ2-5; TRBD1 is perhaps the D gene, given 5 matching bases. This clonotype was sampled from a man younger than 30 in good health. CDR3 sequence: CASGRRWGRQETQYF. The DNA sequence reads TGTGCCAGCGGTCGGCGTTGGGGCCGGCAAGAGACCCAGTACTTC.